A selection of T cell receptor beta chains follows, all from one sample in a study of cytomegalovirus exposure and HLA in healthy donors. Profiled with immunoSEQ multiplex PCR; TCRdb holds only in-frame clones, not every one. The table shows roughly 200,000 clones, with over 70% occurring only once. Sequencing was carried out using PBMCs. The receptor set was obtained from a woman aged 60-75 years in good health and CMV-seropositive. Each CDR3 is given with its conserved first and last residue. Each record gives: D gene, clone size, V gene, J gene, CDR3 DNA, CDR3 protein. The D gene is left open where the match is weak. Rows give clone size only sometimes, using once, few, many, or a class for an expanded clone.

>TRBD2|few|TRBV28|TRBJ2-1
TGTGCCAGCAGTCCCGAAGGGACTAGAAATTACAATGAGCAGTTCTTC
CASSPEGTRNYNEQFF
>TRBD2|-|TRBV9|TRBJ2-1
TGTGCCAGCAGCCCCCGACTAGCGGGAGTAAATGAGCAGTTCTTC
CASSPRLAGVNEQFF
>TRBD1|few|TRBV7-9|TRBJ2-7
TGTGCCAGCAGCTTAAAGGCTAGGGACAGGGGAATTACCTACGAGCAGTACTTC
CASSLKARDRGITYEQYF
>TRBD1|few|TRBV10-3|TRBJ2-1
TGTGCCATCAGTGAGTCCCCCAGGGGGACAACGGTATGGAGTGAGCAGTTCTTC
CAISESPRGTTVWSEQFF
>TRBD2|-|TRBV28|TRBJ2-1
TGTGCCAGCAGCCCGGGGGGTCGATACAATGAGCAGTTCTTC
CASSPGGRYNEQFF
>TRBD1|-|TRBV27|TRBJ2-4
TGTGCCAGCAGCGGACAGGGTTGGAACATTCAGTACTTC
CASSGQGWNIQYF
>TRBD2|few|TRBV30|TRBJ2-3
TGTGCCTGGAGTAAGGGGACGGCGGGGGGGCACGATACGCAGTATTTT
CAWSKGTAGGHDTQYF
>TRBD2|-|TRBV6-5|TRBJ2-1
TGTGCCAGCAGTTTCTCGACTAGCCCGAACAATGAGCAGTTCTTC
CASSFSTSPNNEQFF
>-|-|TRBV5-1|TRBJ2-5
TGCGCCAGCAGTTTAAAGGGGCAAGAGACCCAGTACTTC
CASSLKGQETQYF
>-|-|TRBV4-3|TRBJ1-6
TGCGCCAGCAGCCAAGAACTCCGGGGAAATTCACCCCTCCACTTT
CASSQELRGNSPLHF